This TCR beta chain stems from a study of PD-1 blockade in classical Hodgkin lymphoma. Study information: Nivolumab was given intravenously to patients at 3 mg/kg every 2 weeks.

Using immunoSEQ multiplex PCR, the repertoire was profiled, and TCRdb retains in-frame clones only, with some absent. The sample has 30,000 to 45,000 clones; around 87% are singletons. This CDR3 spans 18 amino acids. Germline CDR1 and CDR2: SGHDT and YYEEEE. The ends lost 4 bases at V and 1 base at J; junction bases unmatched: 11. For this clone: Its matching antigen is unknown.

Whole-study findings and limits: When set against healthy donors, newly diagnosed patients were reported to show lower baseline TCR diversity. By C4D1 there was a significant rise in CD4+ TCR diversity but not in CD8+ TCR diversity. Nivolumab initiated under 1 year post-ASCT led to patient exclusion.

Each and every patient relapsed after autologous stem cell transplantation, and patients got differing brentuximab vedotin exposure. The receptor was isolated from a human donor with classical Hodgkin lymphoma. The rearrangement uses TRBV5-6 and TRBJ2-4, with TRBD2 matching over 10 bases. This material consisted of peripheral blood mononuclear cells (PBMCs), taken at baseline. DNA for the CDR3: TGTGCCAGCAGCGACTGGGCTAGCGGGAGAAGGGCCAAAAACATTCAGTACTTC. It translates to CASSDWASGRRAKNIQYF.